The rows below give T cell receptor beta chains drawn from one sample of a study of tumor-infiltrating lymphocytes in oesophageal squamous cell carcinoma. Each CDR3 protein is one row after TCRdb ran MiXCR on the PCR reads. The data hold about 12,000 distinct CDR3 sequences, with approximately 52% observed a single time. What was sequenced was esophageal tumor tissue. The receptors come from a female donor with esophageal squamous cell carcinoma. Both conserved end residues are part of each CDR3. The D gene is left open where the match is weak. Not all rows give a size; the values are once, few, many and, for expanded clones, a class.

size	length	V	D	J	CDR3	DNA
NA	15	TRBV7-1	NA	TRBJ1-4	CASSEQAAAAEKLFF	TGTGCCAGCAGCGAGCAGGCTGCGGCAGCCGAAAAACTGTTTTTT
NA	15	TRBV7-6	TRBD1	TRBJ2-2	CASSPTTGVAGELFF	TGTGCCAGCAGCCCGACTACAGGGGTGGCCGGGGAGCTGTTTTTT
NA	15	TRBV12-5	TRBD1	TRBJ2-7	CASGLQNRGRVRQYF	TGTGCTAGTGGTTTGCAGAACAGGGGGCGTGTTAGGCAGTACTTC
NA	13	TRBV6-6	NA	TRBJ2-3	CASSTGSADTQYF	TGTGCCAGCAGTACCGGGAGCGCGGATACGCAGTATTTT
NA	13	TRBV28	NA	TRBJ1-5	CASTPYSNQPQHF	TGTGCCAGCACACCCTATAGCAATCAGCCCCAGCATTTT
NA	12	TRBV10-3	NA	TRBJ2-5	CAIKGDQETQYF	TGTGCCATCAAGGGGGACCAAGAGACCCAGTACTTC
NA	13	TRBV7-3	NA	TRBJ2-1	CGGVYTGADEQFF	TGTGGCGGCGTCTATACGGGAGCTGATGAGCAGTTCTTC
medium-sized	20	TRBV6-1	TRBD1	TRBJ2-6	CASSWDRSKPTNSGANVLTF	TGTGCCAGCAGTTGGGACAGGAGTAAACCAACAAACTCTGGGGCCAACGTCCTGACTTTC
few	15	TRBV4-2	NA	TRBJ2-2	CASSRPGSGTGELFF	TGTGCCAGCAGCCGACCAGGCTCAGGCACCGGGGAGCTGTTTTTT
NA	17	TRBV10-1	NA	TRBJ2-5	CASSAFPGPTDQETQYF	TGCGCCAGCAGTGCCTTCCCCGGACCGACGGATCAAGAGACCCAGTACTTC
once	14	TRBV11-1	NA	TRBJ2-1	CASSLEDSPYEQFF	TGTGCCAGCAGCTTAGAGGACAGTCCCTACGAGCAGTTCTTC
NA	14	TRBV7-3	TRBD1	TRBJ2-7	CASSLGQGPHKQYF	TGTGCCAGCAGCTTGGGACAGGGGCCCCATAAGCAGTACTTC
many	15	TRBV6-6	NA	TRBJ1-1	CASSYSGQPNTEAFF	TGTGCCAGCAGTTACTCGGGGCAGCCGAACACTGAAGCTTTCTTT
NA	15	TRBV7-2	TRBD2	TRBJ2-3	CASSFVGGPTDTQYF	TGTGCCAGCAGCTTTGTGGGAGGGCCCACAGATACGCAGTATTTT
medium-sized	17	TRBV7-2	NA	TRBJ2-7	CASSLGGTHLPSYEQYF	TGTGCCAGCAGCTTAGGTGGGACCCACCTACCCAGCTACGAGCAGTACTTC
few	13	TRBV7-2	NA	TRBJ1-4	CASSLRPGEKLFF	TGTGCCAGCAGCTTACGGCCTGGAGAAAAACTGTTTTTT
NA	13	TRBV7-2	NA	TRBJ2-7	CASSLERKVEQYF	TGTGCCAGCAGCTTAGAGAGAAAGGTCGAGCAGTACTTC
many	14	TRBV24-1	NA	TRBJ2-2	CATSEGENTGELFF	TGTGCCACCAGTGAAGGGGAGAACACCGGGGAGCTGTTTTTT
few	15	TRBV7-9	NA	TRBJ2-7	CASKDTREEGYEQYF	TGTGCCAGCAAGGACACACGAGAAGAAGGCTACGAGCAGTACTTC
many	15	TRBV11-1	TRBD1	TRBJ1-1	CASSLATGGIGEAFF	TGTGCCAGCAGCTTAGCGACAGGGGGCATCGGTGAAGCTTTCTTT